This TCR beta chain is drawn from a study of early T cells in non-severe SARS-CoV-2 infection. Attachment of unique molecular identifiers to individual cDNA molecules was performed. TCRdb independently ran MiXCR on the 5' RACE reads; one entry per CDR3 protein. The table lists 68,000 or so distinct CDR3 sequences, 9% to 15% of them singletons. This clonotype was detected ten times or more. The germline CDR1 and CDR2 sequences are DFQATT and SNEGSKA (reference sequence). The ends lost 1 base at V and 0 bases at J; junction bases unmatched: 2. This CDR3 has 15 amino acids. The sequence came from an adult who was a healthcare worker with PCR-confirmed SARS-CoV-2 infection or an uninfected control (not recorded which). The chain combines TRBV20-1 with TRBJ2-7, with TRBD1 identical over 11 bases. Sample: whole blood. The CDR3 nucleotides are TGCAGTGCTAGAGCTGGACAGGGGGCCTCCTACGAGCAGTACTTC. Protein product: CSARAGQGASYEQYF.